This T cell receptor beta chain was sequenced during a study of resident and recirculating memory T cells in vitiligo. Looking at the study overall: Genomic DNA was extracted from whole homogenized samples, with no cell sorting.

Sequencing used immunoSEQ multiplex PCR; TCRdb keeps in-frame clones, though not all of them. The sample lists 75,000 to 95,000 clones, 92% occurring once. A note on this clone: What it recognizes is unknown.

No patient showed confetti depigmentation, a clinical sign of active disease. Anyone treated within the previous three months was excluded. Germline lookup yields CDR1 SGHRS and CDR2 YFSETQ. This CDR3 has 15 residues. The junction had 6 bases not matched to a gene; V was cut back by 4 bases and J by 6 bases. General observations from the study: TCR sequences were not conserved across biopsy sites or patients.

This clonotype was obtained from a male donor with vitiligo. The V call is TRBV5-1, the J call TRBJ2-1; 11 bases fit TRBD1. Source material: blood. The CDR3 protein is CASSPSGTGGNEQFF. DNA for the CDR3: TGCGCCAGCAGCCCCAGTGGGACAGGGGGCAATGAGCAGTTCTTC.